This T cell receptor beta chain stems from a study of shared clonotypes between healthy human individuals. This clone was seen a single time. Clones were sequenced by immunoSEQ multiplex PCR, and TCRdb holds only the in-frame ones, with some missing. The sample has around 2,100,000 clones, roughly 94% seen once. The germline V and J ends were trimmed by 5 bases and 0 bases, with 17 bases remaining between them. The CDR3 is made up of 17 amino acids. Germline V gene lookup returns CDR1 MDHEN and CDR2 SYDVKM. CD45RO-negative, CCR7-positively selected cells formed the naive CD8 fraction, excluding terminally differentiated effector memory CD45RA+ cells.

The V gene is TRBV28, the J gene TRBJ1-5; D remains ambiguous. Material: naive CD8+ T cells sorted from blood. This TCR was recovered from a man younger than 35 in good health. The CDR3 is CASSGALGVYSNQPQHF. The CDR3 coding sequence is TGTGCCAGCAGTGGCGCCCTTGGGGTATATAGCAATCAGCCCCAGCATTTT.